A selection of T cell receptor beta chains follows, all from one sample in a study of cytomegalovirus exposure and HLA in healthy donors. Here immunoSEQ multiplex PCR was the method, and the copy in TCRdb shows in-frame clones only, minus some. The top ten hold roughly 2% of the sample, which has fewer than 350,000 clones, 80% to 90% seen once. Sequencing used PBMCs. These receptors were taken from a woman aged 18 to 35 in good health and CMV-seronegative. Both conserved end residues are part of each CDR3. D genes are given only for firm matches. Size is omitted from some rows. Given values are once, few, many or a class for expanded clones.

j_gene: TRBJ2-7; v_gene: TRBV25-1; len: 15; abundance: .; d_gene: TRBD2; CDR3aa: CASSLGRGASYEQYF; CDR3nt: TGTGCCAGCAGCCTGGGGCGGGGGGCCAGCTACGAGCAGTACTTC
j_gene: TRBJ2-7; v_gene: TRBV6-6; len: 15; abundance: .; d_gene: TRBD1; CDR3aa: CASSPMRDRVGEQYF; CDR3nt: TGTGCCAGCAGTCCCATGCGGGACAGGGTGGGCGAGCAGTACTTC
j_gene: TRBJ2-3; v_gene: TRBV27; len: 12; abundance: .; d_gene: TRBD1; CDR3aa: CASGQGLDTQYF; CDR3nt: TGTGCCAGCGGACAGGGGTTAGATACGCAGTATTTT
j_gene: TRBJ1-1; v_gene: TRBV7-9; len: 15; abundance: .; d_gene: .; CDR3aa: CASRKSRLQNTEAFF; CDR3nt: TGTGCCAGCAGGAAAAGCAGGTTGCAGAACACTGAAGCTTTCTTT
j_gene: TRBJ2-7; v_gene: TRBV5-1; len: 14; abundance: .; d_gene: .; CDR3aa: CASKVGQASYEQYF; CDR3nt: TGCGCCAGCAAGGTGGGTCAGGCCTCCTACGAGCAGTACTTC
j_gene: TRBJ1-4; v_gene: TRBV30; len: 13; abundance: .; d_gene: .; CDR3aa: CAYGRGLAEKLFF; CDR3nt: TGTGCCTATGGGAGGGGCTTGGCGGAAAAACTGTTTTTT
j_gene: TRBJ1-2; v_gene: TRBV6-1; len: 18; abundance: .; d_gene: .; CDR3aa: CASSEALGRSFYNYGYTF; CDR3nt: TGTGCCAGCAGTGAAGCGCTTGGGCGCTCTTTTTATAACTATGGCTACACCTTC
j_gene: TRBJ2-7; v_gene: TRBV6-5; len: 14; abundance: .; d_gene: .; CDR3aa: CASSKVQASYEQYF; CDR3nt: TGTGCCAGCAGTAAGGTACAGGCCTCCTACGAGCAGTACTTC
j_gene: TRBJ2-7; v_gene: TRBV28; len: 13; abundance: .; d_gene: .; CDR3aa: CASNGGHSYEQYF; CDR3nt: TGTGCCAGTAATGGGGGCCACTCCTACGAGCAGTACTTC
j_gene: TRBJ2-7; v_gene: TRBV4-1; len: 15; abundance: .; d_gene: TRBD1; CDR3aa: CASSLGQGPTYEQYF; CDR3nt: TGCGCCAGCAGCCTCGGACAGGGGCCAACCTACGAGCAGTACTTC
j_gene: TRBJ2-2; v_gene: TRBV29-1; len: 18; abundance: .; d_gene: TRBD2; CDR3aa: CSVVFGVSSGGNTGELFF; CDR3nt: TGCAGCGTTGTTTTCGGGGTTTCCAGCGGGGGGAACACCGGGGAGCTGTTTTTT
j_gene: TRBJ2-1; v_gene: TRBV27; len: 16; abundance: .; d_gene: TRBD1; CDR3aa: CASTSGQNRGGNEQFF; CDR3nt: TGTGCCAGCACCTCGGGACAGAACCGAGGGGGAAATGAGCAGTTCTTC
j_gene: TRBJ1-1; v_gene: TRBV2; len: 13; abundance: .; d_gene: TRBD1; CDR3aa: CASSPYRGLGAFF; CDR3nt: TGTGCCAGCAGTCCGTACAGGGGGCTAGGAGCTTTCTTT
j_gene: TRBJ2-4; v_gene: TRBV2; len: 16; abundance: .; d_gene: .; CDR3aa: CASSEAAGITKNIQYF; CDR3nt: TGTGCCAGCAGTGAAGCGGCGGGGATAACCAAAAACATTCAGTACTTC
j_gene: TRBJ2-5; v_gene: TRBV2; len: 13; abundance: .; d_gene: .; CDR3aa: CASSLDSQETQYF; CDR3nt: TGTGCCAGCAGCCTCGACAGCCAAGAGACCCAGTACTTC
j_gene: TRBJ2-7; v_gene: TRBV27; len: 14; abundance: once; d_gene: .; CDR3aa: CASSSNRVRYEQYF; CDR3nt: TGTGCCAGCAGTTCTAACAGGGTCAGGTACGAGCAGTACTTC
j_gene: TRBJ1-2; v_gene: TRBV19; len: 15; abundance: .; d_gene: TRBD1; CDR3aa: CASSKNRGVNYGYTF; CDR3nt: TGTGCCAGTAGTAAGAACAGGGGGGTGAACTATGGCTACACCTTC
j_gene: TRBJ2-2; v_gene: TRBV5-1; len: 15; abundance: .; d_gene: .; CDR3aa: CASSLDLTLTGELFF; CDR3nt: TGCGCCAGCAGCCTGGACCTTACATTAACCGGGGAGCTGTTTTTT
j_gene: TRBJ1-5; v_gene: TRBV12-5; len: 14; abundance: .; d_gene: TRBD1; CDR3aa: CASGLGQGRQPQHF; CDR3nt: TGTGCTAGTGGTTTGGGACAGGGGCGTCAGCCCCAGCATTTT
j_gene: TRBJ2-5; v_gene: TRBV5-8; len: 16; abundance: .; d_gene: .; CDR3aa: CASSLSGFGAGVAQYF; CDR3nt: TGTGCCAGCAGCTTGTCGGGATTTGGAGCGGGCGTGGCCCAGTACTTC
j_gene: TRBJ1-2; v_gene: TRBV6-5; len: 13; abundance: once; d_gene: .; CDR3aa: CASSLSGIRGYTF; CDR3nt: TGTGCCAGCAGCCTTTCGGGGATAAGAGGCTACACCTTC
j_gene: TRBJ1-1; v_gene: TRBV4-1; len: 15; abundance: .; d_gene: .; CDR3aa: CASSHQGRLDTEAFF; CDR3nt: TGCGCCAGCAGCCATCAAGGGAGGTTGGACACTGAAGCTTTCTTT
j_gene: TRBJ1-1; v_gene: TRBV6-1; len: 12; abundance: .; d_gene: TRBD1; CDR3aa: CASSGGTGEAFF; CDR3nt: TGTGCCAGCAGTGGAGGGACAGGGGAAGCTTTCTTT
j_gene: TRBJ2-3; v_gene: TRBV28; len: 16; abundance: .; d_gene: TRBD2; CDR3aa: CASSSESLAGEDTQYF; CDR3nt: TGTGCCAGCAGTTCCGAATCACTAGCGGGGGAAGATACGCAGTATTTT
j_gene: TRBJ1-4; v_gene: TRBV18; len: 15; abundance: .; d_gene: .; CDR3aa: CASSPRGAGNEKLFF; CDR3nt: TGTGCCAGCTCACCCCGGGGAGCGGGGAATGAAAAACTGTTTTTT
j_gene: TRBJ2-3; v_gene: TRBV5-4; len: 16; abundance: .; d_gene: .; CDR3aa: CASSFAGPINTDTQYF; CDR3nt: TGTGCCAGCAGCTTCGCAGGCCCAATCAACACAGATACGCAGTATTTT
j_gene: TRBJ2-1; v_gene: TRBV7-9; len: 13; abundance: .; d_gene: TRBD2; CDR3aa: CASSPSGGRVQFF; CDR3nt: TGTGCCAGCAGTCCGAGCGGGGGGAGGGTGCAGTTCTTC
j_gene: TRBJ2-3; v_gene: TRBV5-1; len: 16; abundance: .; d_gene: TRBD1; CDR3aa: CASSLGQGASTDTQYF; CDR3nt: TGCGCCAGCAGCTTGGGGCAGGGGGCGTCTACGGATACGCAGTATTTT
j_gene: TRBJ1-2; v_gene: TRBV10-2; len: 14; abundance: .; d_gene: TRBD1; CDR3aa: CASTDRGRGHGYTF; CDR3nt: TGCGCCAGCACCGACAGGGGGCGCGGACATGGCTACACCTTC
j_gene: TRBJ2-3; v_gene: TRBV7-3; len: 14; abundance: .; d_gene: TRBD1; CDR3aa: CASSLGQVADTQYF; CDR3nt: TGTGCCAGCAGCCTCGGACAGGTAGCAGATACGCAGTATTTT
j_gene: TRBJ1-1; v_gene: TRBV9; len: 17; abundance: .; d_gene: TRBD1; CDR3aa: CASSPGTGGEVVTEAFF; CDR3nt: TGTGCCAGCAGCCCCGGGACAGGGGGCGAAGTGGTGACTGAAGCTTTCTTT
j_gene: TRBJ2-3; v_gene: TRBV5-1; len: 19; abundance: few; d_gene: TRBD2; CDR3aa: CASSPIFAGGASRTDTQYF; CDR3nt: TGCGCCAGCAGCCCGATCTTTGCCGGGGGGGCCTCACGCACAGATACGCAGTATTTT
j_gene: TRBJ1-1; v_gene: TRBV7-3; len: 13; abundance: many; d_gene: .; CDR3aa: CASSYGQNTEAFF; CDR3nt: TGTGCCAGCAGCTACGGACAGAACACTGAAGCTTTCTTT
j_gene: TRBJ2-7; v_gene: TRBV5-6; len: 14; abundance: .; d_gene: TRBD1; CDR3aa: CASSFGTGTYEQYF; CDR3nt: TGTGCCAGCAGCTTCGGGACAGGAACCTACGAGCAGTACTTC
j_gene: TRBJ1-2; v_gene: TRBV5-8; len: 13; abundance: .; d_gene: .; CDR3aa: CASSLDHWYGYTF; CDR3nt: TGTGCCAGCAGCTTGGATCACTGGTATGGCTACACCTTC
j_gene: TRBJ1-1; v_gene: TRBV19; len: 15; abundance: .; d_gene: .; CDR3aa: CASSRPGVLNTEAFF; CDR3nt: TGTGCCAGTAGTCGCCCAGGGGTTCTTAACACTGAAGCTTTCTTT
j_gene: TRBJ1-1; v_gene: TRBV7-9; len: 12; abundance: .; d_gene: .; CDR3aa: CASSQGLSEAFF; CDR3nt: TGTGCCAGCAGCCAGGGGTTATCTGAAGCTTTCTTT
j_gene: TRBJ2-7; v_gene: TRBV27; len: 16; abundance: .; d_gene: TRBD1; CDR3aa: CASSLYARGTGWEQYF; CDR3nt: TGTGCCAGCAGTCTTTATGCCAGGGGGACAGGGTGGGAGCAGTACTTC
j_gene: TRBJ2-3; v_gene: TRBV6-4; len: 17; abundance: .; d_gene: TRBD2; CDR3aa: CASSHPPLAGGPDTQYF; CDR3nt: TGTGCCAGCAGCCACCCTCCGCTAGCGGGGGGGCCGGATACGCAGTATTTT
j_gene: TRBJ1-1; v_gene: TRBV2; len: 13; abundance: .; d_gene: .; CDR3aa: CASGGQPNTEAFF; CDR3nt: TGTGCCAGCGGAGGACAGCCGAACACTGAAGCTTTCTTT
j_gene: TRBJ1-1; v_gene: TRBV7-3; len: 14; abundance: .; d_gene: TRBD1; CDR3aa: CASSLNPWDSEAFF; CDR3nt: TGTGCCAGCAGCTTAAATCCCTGGGACAGTGAAGCTTTCTTT
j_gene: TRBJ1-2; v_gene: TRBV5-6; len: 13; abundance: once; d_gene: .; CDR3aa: CASSFGQLYGYTF; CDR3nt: TGTGCCAGCAGCTTCGGACAGCTCTATGGCTACACCTTC
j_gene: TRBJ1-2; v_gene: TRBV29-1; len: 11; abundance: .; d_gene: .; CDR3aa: CSVGAGYGYTF; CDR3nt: TGCAGCGTTGGCGCAGGCTATGGCTACACCTTC
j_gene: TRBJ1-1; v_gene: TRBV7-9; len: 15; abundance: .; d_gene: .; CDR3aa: CASSSMGGVNTEAFF; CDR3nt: TGTGCCAGCAGCTCAATGGGAGGGGTTAACACTGAAGCTTTCTTT
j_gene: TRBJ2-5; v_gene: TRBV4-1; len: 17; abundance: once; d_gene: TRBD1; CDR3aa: CASSQRGPIGRKETQYF; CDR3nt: TGCGCCAGCAGCCAAAGGGGGCCAATAGGACGTAAAGAGACCCAGTACTTC
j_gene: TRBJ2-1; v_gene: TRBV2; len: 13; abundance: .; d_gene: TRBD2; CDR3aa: CASSGPSGVEQFF; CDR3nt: TGTGCCAGCAGTGGTCCTAGCGGGGTTGAGCAGTTCTTC
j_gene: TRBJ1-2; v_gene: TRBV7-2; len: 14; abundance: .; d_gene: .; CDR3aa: CASSLPGRYYGYTF; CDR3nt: TGTGCCAGCAGCTTACCGGGGAGGTACTATGGCTACACCTTC
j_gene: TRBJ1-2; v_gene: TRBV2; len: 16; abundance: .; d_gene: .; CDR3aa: CASRPRVTGPNYGYTF; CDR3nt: TGTGCCAGCAGACCCCGAGTGACAGGTCCTAACTATGGCTACACCTTC
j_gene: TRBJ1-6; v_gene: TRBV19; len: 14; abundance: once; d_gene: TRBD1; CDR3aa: CASSTVTGSSPLHF; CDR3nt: TGTGCCAGTAGTACAGTGACAGGGTCGTCACCCCTCCACTTT
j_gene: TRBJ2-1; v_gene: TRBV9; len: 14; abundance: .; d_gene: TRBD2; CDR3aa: CASSLSGGAGEQFF; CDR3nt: TGTGCCAGCAGCCTTAGCGGGGGGGCGGGTGAGCAGTTCTTC
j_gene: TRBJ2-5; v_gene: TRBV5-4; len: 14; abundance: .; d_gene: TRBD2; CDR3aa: CASSPTRGGETQYF; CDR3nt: TGTGCCAGCAGCCCAACCCGGGGGGGAGAGACCCAGTACTTC
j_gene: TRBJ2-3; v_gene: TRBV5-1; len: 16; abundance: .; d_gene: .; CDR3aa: CASSLGSSVGTDTQYF; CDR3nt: TGCGCCAGCAGCTTGGGGTCTAGCGTGGGCACAGATACGCAGTATTTT
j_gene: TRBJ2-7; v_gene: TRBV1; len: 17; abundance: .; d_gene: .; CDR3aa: CTSSHGKGTRGSYEQYF; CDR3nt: TGCACCAGCAGCCACGGCAAAGGGACGCGGGGCTCCTACGAGCAGTACTTC
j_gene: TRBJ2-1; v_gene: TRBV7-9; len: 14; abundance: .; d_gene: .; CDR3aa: CASSSDPVASKQFF; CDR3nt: TGTGCCAGCAGCTCAGATCCCGTGGCTAGCAAGCAGTTCTTC
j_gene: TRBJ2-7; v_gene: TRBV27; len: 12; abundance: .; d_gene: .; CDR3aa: CASTGAAHEQYF; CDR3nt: TGTGCCAGCACAGGAGCGGCCCACGAGCAGTACTTC